These 13 T cell receptor beta chains originate from one sample sequenced in a study of shared clonotypes between healthy human individuals. Produced via immunoSEQ multiplex PCR; TCRdb's table is partial and in-frame only. The repertoire includes roughly 720,000 clones, around 90% of them detected once, and 30% to 40% sits in the top ten. Sample: memory CD8+ T cells from PBMCs. Subset here: CD45RO+ cells pooled with CCR7-negative TemRA cells. Receptors originate from a man between 18 and 35 years old in good health. Some clones in this sample may be carry-over from other donors' samples.

The CDR3 is CASSLATSGYNEQFF. The CDR3 DNA follows: TGTGCCAGCAGCTTAGCGACTAGCGGGTACAATGAGCAGTTCTTC. V usage is TRBV11-2 and J usage is TRBJ2-1; 10 bases map to TRBD2. This CDR3 has 15 residues. CDR1 and CDR2 from the germline V gene are SGHAT and FQNNGV. J was trimmed by 4 bases and V by 1 base; bases with no gene match: 1.

This chain joins TRBV15 and TRBJ2-7; 7 positions agree with TRBD2. V dropped 3 bases and J dropped 7; count of bases not matched to a gene: 9. The CDR3 loop spans 14 amino acids. From germline, CDR1 is LNHNV and CDR2 YYDKDF (reference sequence). This CDR3 is CATSRLPGAGEQYF. As DNA, the CDR3 is TGTGCCACCAGCAGGTTACCGGGAGCGGGGGAGCAGTACTTC.

This chain links TRBV28 with TRBJ2-1; weak D call: TRBD2 (6 bases). The ends were cut back, 5 bases at V and 0 bases at J, with 14 bases in the middle. The CDR3 totals 16 residues. From germline, CDR1 is MDHEN and CDR2 SYDVKM. The CDR3 here is CASSPGLGGSYNEQFF. In nucleotides, the CDR3 is TGTGCCAGCAGTCCCGGGCTGGGAGGCTCCTACAATGAGCAGTTCTTC.

The J gene is TRBJ2-1, the V gene TRBV28; TRBD1 matches at 7 bases. With 3 bases clipped from V and 10 bases from J, the junction kept 9 bases outside the gene matches. The CDR3 extends over 14 amino acids. CDR1 MDHEN and CDR2 SYDVKM come from the germline V gene. The CDR3 region is CASSLFQGDSEQFF. CDR3 in DNA: TGTGCCAGCAGTTTGTTCCAGGGGGATTCGGAGCAGTTCTTC. Variable domain in full (rest from reference TRBV28 and TRBJ2-1): DVKVTQSSRYLVKRTGEKVFLECVQDMDHENMFWYRQDPGLGLRLIYFSYDVKMKEKGDIPEGYSVSREKKERFSLILESASTNQTSMYLCASSLFQGDSEQFFGPGTRLTVL.

This sequence joins TRBV6-5 and TRBJ2-7, with D hard to call. Between the trimmed V and J ends, which lost 0 bases and 0 bases, there was a span of 12 bases. The CDR3 consists of 16 residues. The germline gives CDR1 MNHEY, CDR2 SVGAGI. The DNA of the CDR3 is TGTGCCAGCAGTTACTCGACCGGGTTTCGCTCCTACGAGCAGTACTTC. Its translation: CASSYSTGFRSYEQYF.

This sequence joins TRBV15 and TRBJ1-4, with 10 bases fitting TRBD1. This CDR3 contains 15 residues. Trimming cost V 2 bases and J 8 bases; bases outside gene matches: 5. Germline values: CDR1 LNHNV, CDR2 YYDKDF (reference sequence). The CDR3 reads CATSRRQGAGEKLFF. As DNA, the CDR3 is TGTGCCACCAGCAGAAGACAGGGGGCAGGCGAAAAACTGTTTTTT.

The chain combines TRBV27 with TRBJ2-2; D gene ambiguous. Trimming removed 1 base at V and 0 bases at J, with 3 bases between. CDR1 and CDR2 (germline): MNHEY, SMNVEV (reference sequence). This CDR3 has 14 residues. This chain's CDR3 is CASSLFPNTGELFF. The CDR3 bases are TGTGCCAGCAGTTTATTTCCGAACACCGGGGAGCTGTTTTTT.

V is TRBV11-3 and J is TRBJ2-1, with D maybe TRBD1 (5 bases). The germline CDR1 and CDR2 sequences are SGHNT and YENEEA. The CDR3 is 15 amino acids. With 2 bases removed from V and 4 bases from J, the gap between germline ends came to 12 bases. In DNA form, the CDR3 reads TGTGCCAGCAGCTTACGCGACAGAGAATACAATGAGCAGTTCTTC. As protein: CASSLRDREYNEQFF.

In DNA form, the CDR3 reads TGTGCCAGCAGTTCACCCACGACAGGACACGAAAAACTGTTTTTT. This encodes CASSSPTTGHEKLFF. This rearrangement joins TRBV27 to TRBJ1-4, with a tentative D call TRBD1 (6 bases). CDR3 size: 15 residues. Trimming cost V 4 bases and J 8 bases, with 17 bases left between them. CDR1 is MNHEY and CDR2 is SMNVEV in the germline V gene (reference sequence). The whole variable domain, remainder taken from reference TRBV27 and TRBJ1-4, is EAQVTQNPRYLITVTGKKLTVTCSQNMNHEYMSWYRQDPGLGLRQIYYSMNVEVTDKGDVPEGYKVSRKEKRNFPLILESPSPNQTSLYFCASSSPTTGHEKLFFGSGTQLSVL.

V is TRBV19 and J is TRBJ2-7; D is unresolved. The V gene's germline CDR1 is LNHDA and CDR2 SQIVND (reference sequence). The CDR3 has 15 amino acids. Trimming cost V 1 base and J 2 bases, with 12 bases left between them. The CDR3 reads CASSIAGLVPYEQYF. The CDR3 DNA is TGTGCCAGTAGTATAGCTGGGCTAGTACCCTACGAGCAGTACTTC.

The chain couples TRBV19 to TRBJ2-2, with TRBD2 as a possible D gene (5 bases). CDR1 is LNHDA and CDR2 is SQIVND in the germline V gene (reference sequence). The CDR3 has 14 residues. V was trimmed by 8 bases and J by 5 bases, leaving 15 bases between them. Written as DNA, the CDR3 is TGTGCCAGTCTACCGGCCCCGGGGACCGGGGAGCTGTTTTTT. Translation: CASLPAPGTGELFF.

The rearrangement uses TRBV4-3 and TRBJ1-1, with D unresolved. The CDR3 is made up of 13 amino acids. The V and J ends lost 0 bases and 4 bases respectively, with 6 bases between them. Germline CDR1 and CDR2: LGHNA and YSLEER. CDR3 nucleotides: TGCGCCAGCAGCCAAGAGGAGGGCACTGAAGCTTTCTTT. It encodes CASSQEEGTEAFF.

This chain connects TRBV7-9 to TRBJ2-2; D gene uncertain. The CDR3 is made up of 16 amino acids. Per the germline V gene, CDR1 is SEHNR and CDR2 is FQNEAQ (reference sequence). Trimming left V 3 bases short and J 0 bases short, with 11 bases between. Written as DNA, the CDR3 is TGTGCCAGCAGCTTGGCCGCGGCATCGAACACCGGGGAGCTGTTTTTT. Amino acid sequence: CASSLAAASNTGELFF. The full variable domain, completed using reference TRBV7-9 and TRBJ2-2, is DTGVSQNPRHKITKRGQNVTFRCDPISEHNRLYWYRQTLGQGPEFLTYFQNEAQLEKSRLLSDRFSAERPKGSFSTLEIQRTEQGDSAMYLCASSLAAASNTGELFFGEGSRLTVL.